These 23 T cell receptor beta chains originate from one sample sequenced in a study of T-cell reconstitution after alpha-beta-depleted transplantation in children. Unique molecular identifiers were used in preparing the TCRbeta library. In TCRdb, the PCR reads were re-called with MiXCR into one record per CDR3 protein. The profile covers hundreds of thousands of distinct CDR3 sequences, with 16% appearing a single time and 1.1% taken by the ten largest. The sample consisted of PBMCs from the stem cell graft donor, taken from the stem cell graft. These TCRs come from a human donor who donated a stem cell graft to a child with acute myeloid leukemia.

This clonotype was counted only a few times. The V call is TRBV20-1, the J call TRBJ2-3; 12 bases are a match to TRBD2. The CDR3 has 17 amino acids. Per the germline V gene, CDR1 is DFQATT and CDR2 is SNEGSKA (reference sequence). J gave up 2 bases and V 4 bases, and 10 bases lay outside the gene matches. CDR3: CSANDLRLAGATDTQYF. The CDR3 DNA is TGCAGTGCTAATGACTTGAGACTAGCGGGGGCCACAGATACGCAGTATTTT.

The chain combines TRBV5-6 with TRBJ2-1; D not resolved. V was cut by 4 bases and J by 8 bases, with 13 bases left in between. CDR1 is SGHDT and CDR2 is YYEEEE in the germline V gene. CDR3 length: 13 amino acids. CDR3 protein: CASSPPRLDEQFF. DNA for the CDR3: TGTGCCAGCAGCCCCCCCCGGCTTGATGAGCAGTTCTTC.

This clonotype was seen many times. The V call is TRBV29-1, the J call TRBJ2-7, with D possibly TRBD1 on 6 matching bases. Germline V CDR1 and CDR2: SQVTM, ANQGSEA. The V and J ends lost 3 bases and 0 bases respectively, with 9 bases between them. This CDR3 contains 13 residues. CDR3 loop: CSVEGAVSYEQYF. The CDR3 DNA sequence: TGCAGCGTTGAGGGGGCAGTCTCCTACGAGCAGTACTTC.

A few counts support this clonotype. V is TRBV20-1 and J is TRBJ2-5; 7 bases agree with TRBD2. CDR1 and CDR2 (germline): DFQATT, SNEGSKA (reference sequence). This CDR3 is built from 13 residues. V lost 6 bases, J lost 5 bases, and 9 bases stayed unmatched. This chain's CDR3 is CSALGLEGETQYF. The CDR3, as DNA: TGCAGTGCATTAGGACTAGAGGGGGAGACCCAGTACTTC.

Many counts were recorded for this clonotype. The chain couples TRBV7-2 to TRBJ2-3; no definite D call. Trimming stripped 5 bases from V and 2 bases from J, with 14 bases between. The germline CDR1 and CDR2 sequences are SGHTA and FQGNSA. The CDR3 is 15 amino acids. The DNA for the CDR3 is TGTGCCAGCAGCATCCCCGGCTACCTCACAGATACGCAGTATTTT. As protein: CASSIPGYLTDTQYF.

In regard to this clonotype: At one end, the junction sequence differs from germline, possibly due to a read error. This sequence joins TRBV12-3 or TRBV12-4 and TRBJ1-6, with D possibly being TRBD1 (5 bases). The CDR3 contains 15 residues. The CDR3 spells CDSSLAIGGDSPLHF. The CDR3 DNA reads TGTGACAGCAGTTTAGCGATAGGAGGGGATTCACCCCTCCACTTT.

The rearrangement uses TRBV7-2 and TRBJ1-3, with D perhaps matching TRBD1 (5 bases). CDR3 size: 17 residues. Looked up from germline, CDR1 is SGHTA and CDR2 is FQGNSA. The germline V and J ends were trimmed by 3 bases and 2 bases, with 17 bases remaining between them. CDR3 residues: CASSFNTFLGAGNTIYF. CDR3 in DNA: TGTGCCAGCAGCTTTAATACTTTCCTGGGGGCTGGAAACACCATATATTTT.

This clonotype came up many times. This chain uses TRBV29-1 with TRBJ2-3, with 7 bases fitting TRBD1. CDR3 length: 13 amino acids. Per germline, CDR1 SQVTM and CDR2 ANQGSEA. V lost 2 bases, J lost 4 bases, and 3 bases stayed unmatched. CDR3: CSVEWQGADTQYF. CDR3 nucleotide sequence: TGCAGCGTTGAATGGCAGGGGGCAGATACGCAGTATTTT.

This clonotype has just a few counts. The chain is built from TRBV3-1 and TRBJ2-1; 10 nucleotides line up with TRBD2. The CDR3 spans 16 residues. The ends lost 4 bases at V and 4 bases at J; junction bases unmatched: 7. Germline loops: CDR1 LGHDT, CDR2 YNNKEL (reference sequence). The CDR3 nucleotides read TGTGCCAGCAGCCCGCTTGCTAGCGGGGGTTACAATGAGCAGTTCTTC. The encoded protein is CASSPLASGGYNEQFF.

This clonotype was counted at least ten times. The chain links TRBV20-1 to TRBJ1-4, with TRBD1 matching 7 bases. V lost 6 bases to trimming and J lost 5 bases; unmatched junction nucleotides: 6. This CDR3 has 13 amino acids. Germline CDR1 DFQATT, CDR2 SNEGSKA (reference sequence). CDR3 residues: CSAAGTANEKLFF. The CDR3 DNA reads TGCAGTGCCGCCGGGACAGCGAATGAAAAACTGTTTTTT.

Here the CDR3 reads CASGNPTDTQYF. The DNA for the CDR3 is TGTGCCAGCGGGAATCCCACAGATACGCAGTATTTT. This chain connects TRBV6-2 or TRBV6-3 to TRBJ2-3; unclear D gene. Germline V CDR1 and CDR2: MNHEY, SVGEGT. CDR3 length: 12 amino acids. V was clipped by 8 bases and J by 2 bases, with 8 bases between them.

The chain recombines TRBV12-3 or TRBV12-4 with TRBJ2-2; 7 bases fit TRBD1. V lost 6 bases and J lost 5; bases outside the gene matches: 9. This CDR3 has 15 residues. The CDR3 DNA is TGTGCCAGCAGCGCGGCGACAGGGTCAACCGGGGAGCTGTTTTTT. It is translated as CASSAATGSTGELFF.

This chain connects TRBV6-2 or TRBV6-3 to TRBJ1-4; D perhaps matches TRBD1 (5 bases). CDR3 length equals 16 residues. Germline CDR1 reads MNHEY; CDR2 reads SVGEGT. The germline V and J ends were trimmed by 8 bases and 0 bases, with 16 bases remaining between them. The CDR3 region is CASESTRDPTNEKLFF. CDR3 sequence (DNA): TGTGCCAGCGAGTCCACGAGGGACCCAACTAATGAAAAACTGTTTTTT.

The CDR3 loop reads CASSEHKGPTMAQYF. The DNA for the CDR3 is TGTGCCAGCAGTGAACACAAGGGTCCAACGATGGCTCAGTACTTC. The rearrangement links TRBV6-1 to TRBJ2-4; no definite D call. The CDR3 has 15 residues. Germline V gene sequence: CDR1 MNHNS, CDR2 SASEGT. Deletions cut 2 bases from V and 12 bases from J, with 20 bases between.

This clonotype came up a few times. J is TRBJ2-3 and V is TRBV7-7, with 8 positions matching TRBD1. The CDR3 contains 15 residues. The trim removed 5 bases at V and 1 base at J, leaving 5 bases unmatched. Germline assignment: CDR1 SSHAT and CDR2 FNYEAQ (reference sequence). The CDR3 nucleotides are TGTGCCAGCAGCCCACAGACAGGGGGCACAGATACGCAGTATTTT. Translated, it gives CASSPQTGGTDTQYF.

The table lists this clonotype with a few counts. This chain joins TRBV7-6 and TRBJ1-5; TRBD1 matches at 8 bases. The CDR3 length is 16 residues. J was trimmed by 2 bases and V by 5 bases; bases with no gene match: 8. Germline V gene sequence: CDR1 SGHVS, CDR2 FNYEAQ. The DNA of the CDR3 is TGTGCCAGCAGCGCCTCCCCGGGACAGGGCAATCAGCCCCAGCATTTT. Protein: CASSASPGQGNQPQHF.

This clonotype was recorded many times. The chain uses TRBV20-1 and TRBJ2-1; TRBD2 matches 7 bases. Per the germline V gene, CDR1 is DFQATT and CDR2 is SNEGSKA (reference sequence). The CDR3 loop spans 15 amino acids. V was clipped by 5 bases and J by 3 bases; unmatched bases: 10. The CDR3 sequence is CSAPRATGGYNEQFF. In DNA, the CDR3 is TGCAGTGCTCCCCGGGCGACGGGGGGCTACAATGAGCAGTTCTTC.

This clonotype was counted many times. The chain couples TRBV29-1 to TRBJ1-3; D uncertain. The CDR3 extends over 14 amino acids. Germline CDR1 reads SQVTM; CDR2 reads ANQGSEA. V lost 2 bases, J lost 0 bases, and 8 bases lay in between. The CDR3 here is CSVENGPSGNTIYF. The CDR3 nucleotides read TGCAGCGTTGAAAACGGCCCCTCTGGAAACACCATATATTTT.

This clonotype has at least ten counts. V and J are TRBV20-1 and TRBJ2-7, with 7 bases that match TRBD1. Germline-derived CDR1 and CDR2 are DFQATT and SNEGSKA (reference sequence). This CDR3 comprises 15 residues. V was pared by 2 bases and J by 3 bases, with 10 bases of the junction left unmatched. The chain's CDR3 is CSARIRERGLYEQYF. The CDR3 nucleotides are TGCAGTGCTAGAATAAGAGAGAGGGGGCTCTACGAGCAGTACTTC.

This rearrangement joins TRBV7-2 to TRBJ2-3; 15 nucleotides match TRBD2. The V and J ends lost 3 bases and 1 base, in that order; junction bases with no gene match: 14. The CDR3 extends over 21 amino acids. The germline CDR1 and CDR2 sequences are SGHTA and FQGNSA. The CDR3 reads CASSFPIRTSGGGPGTDTQYF. Written as DNA, the CDR3 is TGTGCCAGCAGCTTCCCAATCCGGACTAGCGGGGGGGGACCTGGCACAGATACGCAGTATTTT.

There are a few counts of this clonotype. CDR3 in amino acids: CASSQEGIQRESEAFF. CDR3 sequence (DNA): TGCGCCAGCAGCCAAGAGGGAATACAAAGGGAGAGTGAAGCTTTCTTT. This chain uses TRBV4-1 with TRBJ1-1; D call uncertain. This CDR3 spans 16 amino acids. Germline loops: CDR1 MGHRA, CDR2 YSYEKL. The germline V and J ends were trimmed by 0 bases and 7 bases, with 18 bases remaining between them.

In its sample, this clonotype was seen many times. This rearrangement joins TRBV29-1 to TRBJ1-1; a weak D match, TRBD1 (5 bases). Germline V lookup: CDR1 SQVTM, CDR2 ANQGSEA. The CDR3 runs to 14 residues. V lost 3 bases and J lost 3, with 14 bases in between. The DNA for the CDR3 is TGCAGCGTTGATGGGGGGGAGAGGGACACTGAAGCTTTCTTT. It yields the protein CSVDGGERDTEAFF.

The chain recombines TRBV5-1 with TRBJ2-2; D is perhaps TRBD1 or TRBD2 (5 bases each). This CDR3 comprises 15 residues. Per germline, CDR1 SGHRS and CDR2 YFSETQ. Trimming took off 4 bases at V and 3 bases at J, with 13 bases between the two ends. The CDR3 reads CASSKGRSDTGELFF. The CDR3 DNA follows: TGCGCCAGCAGCAAGGGACGGTCCGACACCGGGGAGCTGTTTTTT. The whole variable domain, remainder taken from reference TRBV5-1 and TRBJ2-2, is KAGVTQTPRYLIKTRGQQVTLSCSPISGHRSVSWYQQTPGQGLQFLFEYFSETQRNKGNFPGRFSGRQFSNSRSEMNVSTLELGDSALYLCASSKGRSDTGELFFGEGSRLTVL.